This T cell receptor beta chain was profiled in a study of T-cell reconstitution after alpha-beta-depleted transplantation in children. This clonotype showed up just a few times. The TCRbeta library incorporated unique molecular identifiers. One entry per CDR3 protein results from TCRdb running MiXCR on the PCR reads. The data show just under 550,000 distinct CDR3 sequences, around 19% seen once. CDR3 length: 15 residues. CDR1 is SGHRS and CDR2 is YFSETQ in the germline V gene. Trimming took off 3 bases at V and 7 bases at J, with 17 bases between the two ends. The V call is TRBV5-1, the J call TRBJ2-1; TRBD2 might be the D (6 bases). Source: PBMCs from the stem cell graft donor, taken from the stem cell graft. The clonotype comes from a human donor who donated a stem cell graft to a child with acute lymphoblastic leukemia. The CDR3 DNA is TGCGCCAGCAGCTCCCCGGAAGCGGGCGGTAATGAGCAGTTCTTC. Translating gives CASSSPEAGGNEQFF.